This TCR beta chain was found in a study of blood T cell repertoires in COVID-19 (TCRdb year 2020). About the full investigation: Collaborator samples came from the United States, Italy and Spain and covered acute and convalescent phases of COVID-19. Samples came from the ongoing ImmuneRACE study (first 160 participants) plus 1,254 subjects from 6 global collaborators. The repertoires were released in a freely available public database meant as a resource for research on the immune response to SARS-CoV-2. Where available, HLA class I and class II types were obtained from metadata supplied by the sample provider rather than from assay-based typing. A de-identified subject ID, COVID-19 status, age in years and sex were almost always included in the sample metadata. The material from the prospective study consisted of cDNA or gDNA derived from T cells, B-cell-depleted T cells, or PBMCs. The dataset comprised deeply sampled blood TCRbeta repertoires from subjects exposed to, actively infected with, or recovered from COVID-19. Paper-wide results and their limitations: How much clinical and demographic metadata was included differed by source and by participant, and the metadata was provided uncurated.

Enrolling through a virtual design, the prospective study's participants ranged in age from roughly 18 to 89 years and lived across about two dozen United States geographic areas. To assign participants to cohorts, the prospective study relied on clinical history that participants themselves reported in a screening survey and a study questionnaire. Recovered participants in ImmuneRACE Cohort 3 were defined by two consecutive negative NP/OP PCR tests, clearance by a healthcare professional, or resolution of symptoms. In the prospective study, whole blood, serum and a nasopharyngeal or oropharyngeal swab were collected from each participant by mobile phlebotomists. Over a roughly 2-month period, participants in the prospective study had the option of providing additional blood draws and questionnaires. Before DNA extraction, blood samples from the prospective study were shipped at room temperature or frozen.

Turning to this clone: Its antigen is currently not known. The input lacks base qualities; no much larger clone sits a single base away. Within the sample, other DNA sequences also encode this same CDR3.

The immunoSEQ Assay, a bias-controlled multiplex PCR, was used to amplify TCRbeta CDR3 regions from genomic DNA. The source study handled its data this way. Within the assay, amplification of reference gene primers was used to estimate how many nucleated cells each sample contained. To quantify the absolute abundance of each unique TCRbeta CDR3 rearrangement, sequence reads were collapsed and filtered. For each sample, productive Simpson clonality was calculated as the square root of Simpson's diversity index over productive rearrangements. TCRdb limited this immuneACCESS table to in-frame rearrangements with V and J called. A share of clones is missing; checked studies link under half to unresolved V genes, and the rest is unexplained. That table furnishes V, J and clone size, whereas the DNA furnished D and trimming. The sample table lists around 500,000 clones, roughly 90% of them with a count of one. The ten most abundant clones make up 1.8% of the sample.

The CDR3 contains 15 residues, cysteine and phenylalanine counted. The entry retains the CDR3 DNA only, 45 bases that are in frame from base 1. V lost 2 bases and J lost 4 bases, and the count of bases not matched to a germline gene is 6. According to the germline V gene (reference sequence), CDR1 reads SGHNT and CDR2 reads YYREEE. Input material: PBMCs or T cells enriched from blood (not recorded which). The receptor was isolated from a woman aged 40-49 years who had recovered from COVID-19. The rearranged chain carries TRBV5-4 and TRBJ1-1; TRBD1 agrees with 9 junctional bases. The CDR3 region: CASSFPGQGGTEAFF. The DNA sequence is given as TGTGCCAGCAGCTTTCCGGGACAGGGAGGCACTGAAGCTTTCTTT. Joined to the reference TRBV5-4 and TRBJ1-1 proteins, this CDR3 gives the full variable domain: ETGVTQSPTHLIKTRGQQVTLRCSSQSGHNTVSWYQQALGQGPQFIFQYYREEENGRGNFPPRFSGLQFPNYSSELNVNALELDDSALYLCASSFPGQGGTEAFFGQGTRLTVV.